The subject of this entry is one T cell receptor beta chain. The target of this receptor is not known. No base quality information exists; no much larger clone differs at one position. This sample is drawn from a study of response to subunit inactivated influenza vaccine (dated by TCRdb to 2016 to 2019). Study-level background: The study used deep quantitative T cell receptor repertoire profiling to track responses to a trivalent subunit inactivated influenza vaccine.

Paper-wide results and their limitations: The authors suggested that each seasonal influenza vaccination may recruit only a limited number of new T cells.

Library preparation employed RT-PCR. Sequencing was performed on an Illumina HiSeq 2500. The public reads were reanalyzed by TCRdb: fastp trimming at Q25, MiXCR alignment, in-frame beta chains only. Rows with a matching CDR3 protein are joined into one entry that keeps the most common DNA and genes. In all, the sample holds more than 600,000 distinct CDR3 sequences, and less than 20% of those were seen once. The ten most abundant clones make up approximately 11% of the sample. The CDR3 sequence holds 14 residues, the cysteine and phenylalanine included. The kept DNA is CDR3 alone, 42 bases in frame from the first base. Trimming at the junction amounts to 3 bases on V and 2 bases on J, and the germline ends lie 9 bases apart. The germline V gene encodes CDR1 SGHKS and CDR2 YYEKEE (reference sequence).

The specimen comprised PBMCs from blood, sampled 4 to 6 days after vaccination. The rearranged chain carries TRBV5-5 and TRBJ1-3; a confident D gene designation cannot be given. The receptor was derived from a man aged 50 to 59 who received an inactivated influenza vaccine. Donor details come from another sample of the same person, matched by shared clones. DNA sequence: TGTGCCAGCAGCTCCGAACTGCCTGGAAACACCATATATTTT. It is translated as CASSSELPGNTIYF.